These 20 T cell receptor beta chains came from one sample sequenced in a study of patients and donors after allogeneic stem cell transplantation. Using its own MiXCR run on the RT-PCR reads, TCRdb lists one record per CDR3 protein. Here the sample spans about 74,000 distinct CDR3 sequences, around 27% being singletons. Sequencing was done on a sample of blood, either unsorted or a sorted T cell fraction (not recorded which). These receptors were taken from a human donor who was either an allogeneic HSCT recipient or a stem cell or donor lymphocyte infusion donor (not recorded which). It is not recorded whose cells these are; they may come from a transplant donor.

The chain links TRBV24-1 to TRBJ2-2; TRBD1 matches 7 bases. Germline CDR1 KGHDR, CDR2 SFDVKD. The CDR3 has 15 amino acids. J was trimmed by 6 bases and V by 3 bases; bases with no gene match: 6. CDR3 protein: CATSDATGVAGELFF. CDR3 bases: TGTGCCACCAGTGATGCCACAGGGGTAGCCGGGGAGCTGTTTTTT.

The rearrangement uses TRBV20-1 and TRBJ2-1; 8 bases agree with TRBD2. The CDR3 is 14 residues long. The ends lost 2 bases at V and 9 bases at J; junction bases unmatched: 9. The V gene's germline CDR1 is DFQATT and CDR2 SNEGSKA (reference sequence). The CDR3 nucleotides are TGCAGTGCTAGACTCCAAAGCGGGAGTGGTGAGCAGTTCTTC. This gives the protein CSARLQSGSGEQFF.

V is TRBV20-1 and J is TRBJ1-1; D gene unclear. Trimming took 3 bases from V and 4 from J, leaving 12 bases between them. The CDR3 is made up of 13 amino acids. Germline CDR1 DFQATT, CDR2 SNEGSKA (reference sequence). In DNA form, the CDR3 reads TGCAGTGCTAGTTCAGGCTGGGGCACTGAAGCTTTCTTT. Translation: CSASSGWGTEAFF.

Only a few counts were recorded for this clonotype. This chain links TRBV4-2 with TRBJ2-7, with D possibly matching TRBD1 (5 bases). This CDR3 spans 17 amino acids. Trimming took 0 bases from V and 2 from J, leaving 17 bases between them. Germline V gives CDR1 LGHNA, CDR2 YNFKEQ. This CDR3 reads CASSQDFSQGRAYEQYF. CDR3 nucleotides: TGTGCCAGCAGCCAAGATTTTTCCCAGGGTAGGGCCTACGAGCAGTACTTC.

The chain uses TRBV9 and TRBJ2-2; no definite D call. Trimming stripped 4 bases from V and 5 bases from J, with 6 bases between. The CDR3 is made up of 12 amino acids. The germline CDR1 and CDR2 sequences are SGDLS and YYNGEE. In DNA, the CDR3 is TGTGCCAGCAGCTGGCCAACCGGGGAGCTGTTTTTT. It specifies CASSWPTGELFF.

J is TRBJ2-7 and V is TRBV10-3; D assignment may be TRBD1 or TRBD2 (5 bases each). Germline assignment: CDR1 ENHRY and CDR2 SYGVKD. The V end was cut by 4 bases, the J end by 7 bases, with 11 bases between. This CDR3 spans 12 amino acids. The CDR3 loop is CAISGGEGEQYF. The CDR3 DNA sequence: TGTGCCATCAGTGGAGGAGAGGGGGAGCAGTACTTC.

This sequence joins TRBV6-1 and TRBJ2-2, with 8 positions matching TRBD1. With 6 bases clipped from V and 0 bases from J, the junction kept 3 bases outside the gene matches. Germline CDR1 is MNHNS and CDR2 is SASEGT. The CDR3 spans 15 residues. The CDR3 DNA follows: TGTGCCAGCAGACCGGGACAGGCGAACACCGGGGAGCTGTTTTTT. Its translation: CASRPGQANTGELFF.

This chain links TRBV20-1 with TRBJ1-2; D perhaps matches TRBD1 (5 bases). This CDR3 is built from 13 residues. V lost 0 bases and J lost 4, with 9 bases in between. Germline V gives CDR1 DFQATT, CDR2 SNEGSKA (reference sequence). The CDR3 DNA reads as TGCAGTGCTAGAGACATAGACAGCTATGGCTACACCTTC. Encoded protein: CSARDIDSYGYTF.

In DNA, the CDR3 is TGTGCCAGCAGCCCAACTCAGGGATACGAGCAGTACTTC. The encoded protein is CASSPTQGYEQYF. The chain links TRBV5-5 to TRBJ2-7; weak D call: TRBD1 (5 bases). The CDR3 length is 13 residues. Germline values: CDR1 SGHKS, CDR2 YYEKEE (reference sequence). Trimming took off 4 bases at V and 4 bases at J, with 12 bases between the two ends.

This clonotype was found many times. The chain employs TRBV12-3 or TRBV12-4 and TRBJ1-4; maybe TRBD1 (6 bases). The CDR3 covers 14 residues. V was cut by 6 bases and J by 4 bases, with 12 bases left in between. The CDR3 protein is CASSAQGFNEKLFF. CDR3 in DNA: TGTGCCAGCAGCGCCCAGGGGTTTAATGAAAAACTGTTTTTT.

J is TRBJ2-1 and V is TRBV6-6; 15 bases match TRBD2. The junction had 8 bases not matched to a gene; V was cut back by 5 bases and J by 6 bases. Germline V gene data show CDR1 as MNHNY and CDR2 as SVGAGI (reference sequence). This CDR3 has 17 residues. This CDR3 reads CASSGQGTSGGFNEQFF. For the CDR3, the DNA is TGTGCCAGCAGTGGCCAAGGGACTAGCGGGGGGTTCAATGAGCAGTTCTTC.

This clonotype appeared many times. The rearrangement joins TRBV20-1 to TRBJ1-1; D is ambiguous. CDR3 length: 14 amino acids. Germline V gene lookup returns CDR1 DFQATT and CDR2 SNEGSKA (reference sequence). V gave up 3 bases and J gave up 3 bases, with 14 bases separating them. This chain's CDR3 is CSASHWGMDTEAFF. CDR3 DNA: TGCAGTGCTAGCCATTGGGGTATGGACACTGAAGCTTTCTTT.

This clonotype showed up just a few times. This chain links TRBV5-6 with TRBJ1-4; D is undetermined. Between the trimmed V and J ends, which lost 0 bases and 3 bases, there was a span of 6 bases. In germline, CDR1 is SGHDT, CDR2 YYEEEE. This CDR3 region has 14 residues. The CDR3 DNA is TGTGCCAGCAGCTTGGGGCTAGCTAATGAAAAACTGTTTTTT. Translating it yields CASSLGLANEKLFF.

This clonotype was recorded a few times. The chain is built from TRBV12-3 or TRBV12-4 and TRBJ2-2, with D maybe TRBD1 (6 bases). CDR3 size: 15 residues. The germline V and J ends were trimmed by 6 bases and 4 bases, with 15 bases remaining between them. The CDR3 nucleotides are TGTGCCAGCAGCCCTTACAGGGTCGCCACCGGGGAGCTGTTTTTT. Its translation is CASSPYRVATGELFF.

This clonotype was seen repeatedly, ten times or more. The rearrangement uses TRBV7-3 and TRBJ2-6; D not certain. The germline gives CDR1 SGHTA, CDR2 FQGTGA. V lost 2 bases to trimming and J lost 0 bases, with 5 bases between them. The CDR3 length is 15 residues. The DNA of the CDR3 is TGTGCCAGCAGCTTATCCTCCTCTGGGGCCAACGTCCTGACTTTC. It encodes CASSLSSSGANVLTF. The full variable domain, in which reference TRBV7-3 and TRBJ2-6 provide the parts outside the CDR3, is GAGVSQTPSNKVTEKGKYVELRCDPISGHTALYWYRQSLGQGPEFLIYFQGTGAADDSGLPNDRFFAVRPEGSVSTLKIQRTERGDSAVYLCASSLSSSGANVLTFGAGSRLTVL.

This chain joins TRBV28 and TRBJ2-1, with TRBD2 matching over 12 bases. Germline-derived CDR1 and CDR2 are MDHEN and SYDVKM. This CDR3 has 16 amino acids. The trim removed 7 bases at V and 8 bases at J, leaving 12 bases unmatched. The CDR3 nucleotides are TGTGCCAGCAAGTTCCCCTCTAGCGGGAGGGGGCATGAGCAGTTCTTC. Its translation: CASKFPSSGRGHEQFF.

The chain links TRBV6-6 to TRBJ2-7, with D possibly being TRBD2 (7 bases). Trimming removed 8 bases from V and 3 bases from J, with 26 bases in between. The germline CDR1 and CDR2 sequences are MNHNY and SVGAGI (reference sequence). The CDR3 covers 17 residues. CDR3 loop: CASDGRGGMRGIYEQYF. Written as DNA, the CDR3 is TGTGCCAGCGACGGTAGGGGGGGAATGCGGGGCATCTACGAGCAGTACTTC.

The chain uses TRBV29-1 and TRBJ2-5, with a tentative D call TRBD2 (5 bases). V lost 8 bases, J lost 2 bases, and 9 bases lay in between. There are 11 residues in the CDR3. CDR1 is SQVTM, CDR2 ANQGSEA, per germline. The CDR3 sequence: CSIGEQETQYF. The CDR3 DNA reads as TGCAGCATTGGGGAGCAAGAGACCCAGTACTTC.

This clonotype was seen a few times. V and J are TRBV6-5 and TRBJ1-4; no firm D call. Germline CDR1 is MNHEY and CDR2 is SVGAGI. Trimming removed 0 bases from V and 4 bases from J, with 9 bases in between. The CDR3 runs to 15 residues. The DNA for the CDR3 is TGTGCCAGCAGTTACTCGAGGCTGATTAATGAAAAACTGTTTTTT. Its translation: CASSYSRLINEKLFF.

This clonotype has a handful of counts. This chain joins TRBV7-9 and TRBJ1-5; a weak D match, TRBD1 (5 bases). This CDR3 is built from 15 residues. In germline, CDR1 is SEHNR, CDR2 FQNEAQ (reference sequence). Trimming removed 5 bases from V and 6 bases from J, with 17 bases in between. The CDR3: CASSPAGGGGQPQHF. The CDR3 DNA follows: TGTGCCAGCAGCCCCGCAGGCGGGGGAGGTCAGCCCCAGCATTTT.